The T cell receptor beta chain under discussion was sequenced for a study of T cells in Graves' hyperthyroidism and ophthalmopathy. About the research overall: Upon initial diagnosis and before any treatment, peripheral blood was collected.

What was amplified from RNA transcripts were TCR beta CDR3 regions. The HTBI set primed first-round TCR CDR3 RT-PCR. MiXCR, applied by TCRdb to the multiplex PCR reads, yields one record per CDR3 protein. The data contain under 450,000 distinct CDR3 sequences, 13% of them singletons. This clonotype was counted at least ten times. Its antigen is undetermined. Hyperthyroidism had been newly diagnosed in patients aged 18 to 65, and its duration was under 2 months. J lost 8 bases, V lost 4 bases, and 8 bases had no gene match. Germline CDR1 MNHNS, CDR2 SASEGT. The CDR3 is made up of 15 amino acids. Overall study findings and caveats: Ophthalmopathy was model-predicted a median roughly 6.3 months pre-onset.

The specimen was blood. This chain joins TRBV6-1 and TRBJ1-6; 7 nucleotides agree with TRBD1. This clonotype was obtained from a man aged 25 to 40 with Graves' hyperthyroidism that later progressed to Graves' ophthalmopathy. The chain's CDR3 is CASSASGTEDSPLHF. The CDR3 DNA sequence: TGTGCCAGCAGTGCCTCCGGGACAGAAGATTCACCCCTCCACTTT.